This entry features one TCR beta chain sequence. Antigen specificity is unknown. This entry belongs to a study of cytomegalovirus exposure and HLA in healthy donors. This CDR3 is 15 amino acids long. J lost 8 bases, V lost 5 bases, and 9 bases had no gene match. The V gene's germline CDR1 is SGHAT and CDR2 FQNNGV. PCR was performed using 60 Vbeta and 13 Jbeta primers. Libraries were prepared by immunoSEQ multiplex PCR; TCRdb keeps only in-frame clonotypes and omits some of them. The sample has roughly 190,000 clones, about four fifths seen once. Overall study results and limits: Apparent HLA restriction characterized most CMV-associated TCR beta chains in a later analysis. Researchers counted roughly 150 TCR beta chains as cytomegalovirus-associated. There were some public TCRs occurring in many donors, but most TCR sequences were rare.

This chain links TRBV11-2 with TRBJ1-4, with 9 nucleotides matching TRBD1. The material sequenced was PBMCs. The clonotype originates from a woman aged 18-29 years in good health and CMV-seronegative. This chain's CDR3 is CASSLGWTGEEKLFF. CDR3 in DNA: TGTGCCAGCAGCCTAGGATGGACAGGGGAGGAAAAACTGTTTTTT. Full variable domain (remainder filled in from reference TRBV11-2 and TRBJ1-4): EAGVAQSPRYKIIEKRQSVAFWCNPISGHATLYWYQQILGQGPKLLIQFQNNGVVDDSQLPKDRFSAERLKGVDSTLKIQPAKLEDSAVYLCASSLGWTGEEKLFFGSGTQLSVL.